The 29 T cell receptor beta chains in this list originate from one sample, sequenced in a study of PD-1 blockade in mismatch repair-deficient tumors. TCRdb keeps only in-frame clones here, not all; method: immunoSEQ multiplex PCR. The sample yields 15,000 or so clones, around 82% seen once. The input for sequencing was PBMCs, taken less than 25 weeks after starting pembrolizumab. All receptors come from an adult with mismatch repair-deficient cancer.

The V call is TRBV10-3, the J call TRBJ1-2; 11 bases line up with TRBD1. CDR1 is ENHRY, CDR2 SYGVKD, per germline. The CDR3 is made up of 15 amino acids. The J segment lost 4 bases and the V segment lost 4 bases, leaving 5 bases of the junction unmatched. CDR3 sequence reads: CAISGGQGGPYGYTF. The CDR3 coding sequence is TGTGCCATCAGTGGGGGACAGGGGGGCCCCTATGGCTACACCTTC.

The gene calls are TRBV5-6 and TRBJ2-7; a weak D match, TRBD1 (5 bases). V lost 2 bases and J lost 5, with 14 bases in between. CDR1 and CDR2 from the germline V gene are SGHDT and YYEEEE. CDR3 length equals 14 residues. The CDR3 coding sequence is TGTGCCAGCAGCTTAGTCAGGGAAAGCCACGAGCAGTACTTC. Translating gives CASSLVRESHEQYF.

Only one count was recorded for this clone. The genes are TRBV18 and TRBJ2-5; 7 bases agree with TRBD1. V gave up 0 bases and J gave up 0 bases; unmatched junction bases: 1. Per germline, CDR1 KGHSH and CDR2 LQKENI. The CDR3 has 15 residues. The CDR3 sequence: CASSPPGQYQETQYF. The CDR3 DNA follows: TGTGCCAGCTCACCACCGGGACAGTACCAAGAGACCCAGTACTTC.

V gene TRBV27 combines with J gene TRBJ2-1; tentative D call: TRBD1 (5 bases). Germline V gene sequence: CDR1 MNHEY, CDR2 SMNVEV (reference sequence). The CDR3 consists of 14 residues. Trimming cost V 3 bases and J 4 bases, with 10 bases left between them. CDR3 region: CASSLTETYNEQFF. CDR3 bases: TGTGCCAGCAGTTTGACAGAGACTTACAATGAGCAGTTCTTC.

CDR3 DNA sequence: TGTGCCATCAGGGACCTAGCGAACACTGAAGCTTTCTTT. Amino acids: CAIRDLANTEAFF. V usage is TRBV10-3 and J usage is TRBJ1-1; D call uncertain. Germline V gene sequence: CDR1 ENHRY, CDR2 SYGVKD. The V end lost 6 bases, the J end lost 1 base, and 9 bases lay between the germline ends. The CDR3 loop spans 13 amino acids.

The chain links TRBV11-2 to TRBJ1-2; D may be TRBD1 (5 bases). Germline CDR1 reads SGHAT; CDR2 reads FQNNGV. The CDR3 runs 15 residues. Trimming removed 0 bases at V and 4 bases at J, with 12 bases between. CDR3 bases: TGTGCCAGCAGCTTAGAAATGACAGCCAGCTATGGCTACACCTTC. Translation: CASSLEMTASYGYTF.

The genes are TRBV30 and TRBJ1-5, with D tentatively TRBD1 (6 bases). Germline V CDR1 and CDR2: GTSNPN, SVGIG (reference sequence). The CDR3 is 15 amino acids. Trimming took 0 bases from V and 6 from J, leaving 15 bases between them. CDR3 sequence: CAWSVRGRGSQPQHF. The CDR3 DNA follows: TGTGCCTGGAGTGTACGGGGCAGGGGCTCTCAGCCCCAGCATTTT. Supplemented by reference TRBV30 and TRBJ1-5, the full variable domain reads SQTIHQWPATLVQPVGSPLSLECTVEGTSNPNLYWYRQAAGRGLQLLFYSVGIGQISSEVPQNLSASRPQDRQFILSSKKLLLSDSGFYLCAWSVRGRGSQPQHFGDGTRLSIL.

Points on this clone: Compared with germline, one end of the junction differs, possibly owing to a read error. The chain combines TRBV5-1 with TRBJ2-6, with D possibly matching TRBD1 (6 bases). The germline gives CDR1 SGHRS, CDR2 YFSETQ. The CDR3 runs to 14 residues. The CDR3 loop is CASERGSGANVPTF. CDR3 bases: TGCGCCAGCGAGAGGGGCTCAGGGGCCAACGTCCCGACTTTC.

The chain combines TRBV9 with TRBJ1-1; TRBD1 is a possible D gene (6 bases). Trimming pared 4 bases from V and 0 bases from J, leaving 13 bases between. This CDR3 comprises 15 residues. Germline V gene sequence: CDR1 SGDLS, CDR2 YYNGEE. The CDR3 DNA reads TGTGCCAGCAGCCCGTGGGGACACGTGAACACTGAAGCTTTCTTT. Residues: CASSPWGHVNTEAFF.

The chain employs TRBV7-3 and TRBJ2-5; 11 nucleotides match TRBD2. The J call may be in error: the DNA end matches TRBJ2-7 better. Germline CDR1 is SGHTA and CDR2 is FQGTGA. The CDR3 runs 18 residues. CDR3 loop: CASSSSSTLAGGFYEQYF. The DNA of the CDR3 is TGTGCCAGCAGCTCCTCGTCCACTCTAGCGGGAGGTTTCTACGAGCAGTACTTC.

The chain joins TRBV28 to TRBJ2-1; 7 nucleotides align to TRBD1. Unmatched junction bases numbered 4, after V lost 8 bases and J lost 0 bases. Germline V CDR1 and CDR2: MDHEN, SYDVKM. This CDR3 has 14 residues. The chain's CDR3 is CASQGDFSYNEQFF. The CDR3 DNA reads TGTGCCAGCCAGGGGGATTTCTCCTACAATGAGCAGTTCTTC.

The CDR3 DNA is TGTGCCAGCAGTTCTCTCCTAGGAGTGGATGAGCAGTTCTTC. Protein sequence: CASSSLLGVDEQFF. The chain links TRBV28 to TRBJ2-1; D is unresolved. V was pared by 4 bases and J by 8 bases, with 15 bases between. Per germline, CDR1 MDHEN and CDR2 SYDVKM. This CDR3 has 14 amino acids.

The chain combines TRBV6-5 with TRBJ2-5, with D possibly TRBD1 on 5 matching bases. Germline-derived CDR1 and CDR2 are MNHEY and SVGAGI. With 5 bases removed from V and 7 bases from J, the gap between germline ends came to 14 bases. The CDR3 consists of 13 residues. The CDR3 DNA is TGTGCCAGCAGTATCGGTACCAGGGTGACCCAGTACTTC. Translating gives CASSIGTRVTQYF.

This chain links TRBV4-1 with TRBJ2-5; 7 bases fit TRBD1. The CDR3 sequence is 16 residues long. The V gene's germline CDR1 is MGHRA and CDR2 YSYEKL. V lost 1 base and J lost 1; bases outside the gene matches: 6. The CDR3 region has the DNA TGCGCCAGCAGCCAAGTCGAGACAGGGCCCCAAGAGACCCAGTACTTC. This codes for CASSQVETGPQETQYF.

The chain links TRBV16 to TRBJ2-3; TRBD2 matches at 11 bases. The V and J ends lost 0 bases and 3 bases, in that order; junction bases with no gene match: 5. The CDR3 is 17 amino acids. Germline V lookup: CDR1 KGHSY, CDR2 FQNENV. CDR3 coding DNA: TGTGCCAGCAGCCAATCAATAGCGGGAGGGCGAACAGATACGCAGTATTTT. Its translation is CASSQSIAGGRTDTQYF.

This chain links TRBV29-1 with TRBJ1-2; TRBD1 agrees at 8 bases. The CDR3 is 15 amino acids. Germline V gene sequence: CDR1 SQVTM, CDR2 ANQGSEA. The V gene end was trimmed by 4 bases and the J gene end by 3 bases; junction bases not matched to a gene: 10. CDR3 sequence: CSVGSGQGAHYGYTF. CDR3 coding DNA: TGCAGCGTTGGATCTGGGCAGGGGGCCCACTATGGCTACACCTTC.

This chain joins TRBV5-1 and TRBJ1-6, with 7 nucleotides matching TRBD1. The CDR3 consists of 15 residues. Unmatched junction bases numbered 10, after V lost 4 bases and J lost 9 bases. CDR1 SGHRS and CDR2 YFSETQ come from the germline V gene. The CDR3, as DNA: TGCGCCAGCAGCCGCACCACAGGGGTCAGTTCACCCCTCCACTTT. Its protein product is CASSRTTGVSSPLHF.

The chain uses TRBV25-1 and TRBJ1-4, with a tentative D call TRBD1 (5 bases). Trimming took 2 bases from V and 4 from J, leaving 11 bases between them. The CDR3 is 15 amino acids. Looked up from germline, CDR1 is MGHDK and CDR2 is SYGVNS. CDR3 DNA: TGTGCCAGCAGTGAACGGAGGGGCTTTAATGAAAAACTGTTTTTT. This gives the protein CASSERRGFNEKLFF.

This clone occurred once. V is TRBV7-9 and J is TRBJ2-5; 8 bases are shared with TRBD2. CDR3 size: 14 residues. Germline values: CDR1 SEHNR, CDR2 FQNEAQ (reference sequence). V gave up 5 bases and J gave up 1 base; unmatched junction bases: 3. The CDR3 sequence: CASSPGLAQETQYF. CDR3 nucleotides: TGTGCCAGCAGCCCTGGACTAGCCCAAGAGACCCAGTACTTC.

The V call is TRBV6-1, the J call TRBJ1-5, with 7 positions matching TRBD1. Per the germline V gene, CDR1 is MNHNS and CDR2 is SASEGT. This CDR3 is 15 amino acids long. Trimming removed 3 bases from V and 6 bases from J; junction bases left unmatched: 8. CDR3 residues: CASSDGVPGGQPQHF. In nucleotides, the CDR3 is TGTGCCAGCAGTGACGGGGTCCCAGGGGGTCAGCCCCAGCATTTT.

This clone was observed once. The chain uses TRBV25-1 and TRBJ1-2; 9 nucleotides line up with TRBD1. Losses at the gene ends were 3 bases for V and 6 bases for J; bases not matched to a gene: 8. The CDR3 contains 15 residues. In germline, CDR1 is MGHDK, CDR2 SYGVNS. CDR3 protein: CASSEGQGVLDGYTF. CDR3 sequence (DNA): TGTGCCAGCAGTGAGGGACAGGGAGTCTTGGATGGCTACACCTTC.

This chain links TRBV6-5 with TRBJ1-2, with TRBD1 identical over 7 bases. The CDR3 has 12 amino acids. Germline V gives CDR1 MNHEY, CDR2 SVGAGI. V gave up 6 bases and J gave up 8 bases; unmatched junction bases: 6. This chain's CDR3 is CASSENRGGYTF. CDR3 in DNA: TGTGCCAGCAGCGAAAACAGGGGAGGCTACACCTTC.

The rearrangement links TRBV28 to TRBJ1-1; no clear D gene. The germline V and J ends were trimmed by 7 bases and 2 bases, with 11 bases remaining between them. Germline CDR1 is MDHEN and CDR2 is SYDVKM. The CDR3 is 13 residues long. The CDR3 is CASNFEGNTEAFF. As DNA, the CDR3 is TGTGCCAGCAACTTCGAGGGCAACACTGAAGCTTTCTTT.

The V gene is TRBV18, the J gene TRBJ2-4, with 9 bases matching TRBD2. CDR1 is KGHSH, CDR2 LQKENI, per germline. V lost 3 bases and J lost 4; bases outside the gene matches: 13. This CDR3 is built from 18 residues. The DNA of the CDR3 is TGTGCCAGCTCACCTCCCGGGGCAGCGGGAGGAGGGAAAAACATTCAGTACTTC. Amino acid sequence: CASSPPGAAGGGKNIQYF.

CDR3: CTSSQQGVARPDEQFF. The DNA of the CDR3 is TGCACCAGCAGCCAGCAGGGGGTAGCGAGGCCGGATGAGCAGTTCTTC. The rearrangement joins TRBV1 to TRBJ2-1; TRBD1 was called by the table and not checked on the DNA. TRBV1 is termed a pseudogene. The CDR3 covers 16 residues.

This chain connects TRBV30 to TRBJ1-5; D uncertain. The CDR3 loop spans 14 amino acids. Trimming shortened V by 0 bases and J by 5 bases, and 11 bases separated the two germline ends. CDR1 GTSNPN and CDR2 SVGIG come from the germline V gene (reference sequence). CDR3 sequence reads: CAWSVSTGDQPQHF. In DNA, the CDR3 is TGTGCCTGGAGTGTAAGTACGGGAGATCAGCCCCAGCATTTT.

V and J are TRBV9 and TRBJ2-3, with 9 positions matching TRBD2. After removal of 3 bases from V and 7 bases from J, the junction contained 6 bases not matched to a gene. The CDR3 spans 14 residues. CDR1 and CDR2 (germline): SGDLS, YYNGEE. The CDR3 nucleotides are TGTGCCAGCAGCGGCGCGGCGGGAGGGTATACGCAGTATTTT. Protein: CASSGAAGGYTQYF.

A single count supports this clone. V and J are TRBV7-9 and TRBJ2-1; 8 bases line up with TRBD2. The CDR3 length is 16 residues. V dropped 4 bases and J dropped 3; count of bases not matched to a gene: 8. Germline CDR1 reads SEHNR; CDR2 reads FQNEAQ (reference sequence). Here the CDR3 reads CASSSPLAVVYNEQFF. The CDR3 DNA reads TGTGCCAGCAGCTCCCCACTAGCGGTAGTCTACAATGAGCAGTTCTTC. Full variable domain (outside the CDR3, taken from reference TRBV7-9 and TRBJ2-1): DTGVSQNPRHKITKRGQNVTFRCDPISEHNRLYWYRQTLGQGPEFLTYFQNEAQLEKSRLLSDRFSAERPKGSFSTLEIQRTEQGDSAMYLCASSSPLAVVYNEQFFGPGTRLTVL.

CDR3 in DNA: TGTGCCAGTAGTTTTCGAAGGGTCGGGGTTGGCACCGGGGAGCTGTTTTTT. Its translation: CASSFRRVGVGTGELFF. The chain is built from TRBV19 and TRBJ2-2; a weak D match, TRBD2 (5 bases). V gave up 5 bases and J gave up 4 bases, with 20 bases separating them. The CDR3 runs 17 residues. CDR1 and CDR2 (germline): LNHDA, SQIVND (reference sequence).